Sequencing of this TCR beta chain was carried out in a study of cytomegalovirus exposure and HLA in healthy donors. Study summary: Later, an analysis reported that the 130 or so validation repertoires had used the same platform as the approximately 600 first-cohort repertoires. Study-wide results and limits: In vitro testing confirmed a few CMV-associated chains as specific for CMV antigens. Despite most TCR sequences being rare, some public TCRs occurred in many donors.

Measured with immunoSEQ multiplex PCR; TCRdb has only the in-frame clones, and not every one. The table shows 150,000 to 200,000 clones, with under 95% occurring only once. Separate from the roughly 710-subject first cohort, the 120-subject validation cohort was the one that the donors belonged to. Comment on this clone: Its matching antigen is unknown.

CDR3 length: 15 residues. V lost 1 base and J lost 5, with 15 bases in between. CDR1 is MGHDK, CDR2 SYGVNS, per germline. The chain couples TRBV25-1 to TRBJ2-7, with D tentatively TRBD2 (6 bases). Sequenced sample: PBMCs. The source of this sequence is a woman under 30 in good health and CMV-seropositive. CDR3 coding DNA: TGTGCCAGCAGTGAATGGGGCGGGGCGGGGAACGAGCAGTACTTC. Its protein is CASSEWGGAGNEQYF.